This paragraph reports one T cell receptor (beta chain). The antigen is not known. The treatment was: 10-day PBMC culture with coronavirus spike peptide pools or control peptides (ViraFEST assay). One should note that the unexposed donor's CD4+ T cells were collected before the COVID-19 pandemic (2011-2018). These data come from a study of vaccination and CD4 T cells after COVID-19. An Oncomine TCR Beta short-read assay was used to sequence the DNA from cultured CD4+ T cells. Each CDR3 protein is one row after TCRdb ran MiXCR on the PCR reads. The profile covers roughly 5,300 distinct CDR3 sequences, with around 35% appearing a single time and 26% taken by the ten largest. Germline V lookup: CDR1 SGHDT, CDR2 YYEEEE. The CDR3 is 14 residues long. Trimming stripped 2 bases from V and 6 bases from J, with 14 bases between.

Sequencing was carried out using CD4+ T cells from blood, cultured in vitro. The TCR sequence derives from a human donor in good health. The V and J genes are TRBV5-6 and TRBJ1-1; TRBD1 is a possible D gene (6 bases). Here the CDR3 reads CASSLLQGSAEAFF. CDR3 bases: TGTGCCAGCAGCTTATTACAGGGTAGCGCTGAAGCTTTCTTT. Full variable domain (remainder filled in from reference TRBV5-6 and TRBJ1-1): DAGVTQSPTHLIKTRGQQVTLRCSPKSGHDTVSWYQQALGQGPQFIFQYYEEEERQRGNFPDRFSGHQFPNYSSELNVNALLLGDSALYLCASSLLQGSAEAFFGQGTRLTVV.